This T cell receptor beta chain appears in the sequencing data of a study of blood T cell repertoires in COVID-19. Study-wide context: The analysed material was cDNA or gDNA that came from T cells, B-cell-depleted T cells, or PBMCs.

How the authors handled the data: Amplification of reference gene primers was used by the study to estimate nucleated cell counts. TCRdb's copy holds only in-frame clones and misses some; the assay was immunoSEQ multiplex PCR. V and J calls plus clone size are reproduced from that table; the DNA served to infer D and trimming. The sample shows fewer than 450,000 clones, 88% of them seen only once. V lost 4 bases to trimming and J lost 3 bases; unmatched junction nucleotides: 8. The CDR3 sequence is 16 residues long. Germline values: CDR1 MNHNS, CDR2 SASEGT. This sequence joins TRBV6-1 and TRBJ2-1; 8 nucleotides agree with TRBD1. Material: PBMCs or T cells enriched from blood (not recorded which). The receptor was derived from a woman in her late teens or twenties who had recovered from COVID-19. The CDR3 sequence is CASSGPDRGNYNEQFF. The CDR3 nucleotides are TGTGCCAGCAGTGGGCCCGACAGGGGTAACTACAATGAGCAGTTCTTC.